The 31 T cell receptor beta chains presented below share a single source sample, sequenced in a study of shared clonotypes between healthy human individuals. Sequenced by immunoSEQ multiplex PCR; TCRdb stores in-frame clones only, minus some. This sample has some 2 million clones, with roughly 94% found just once. Sequenced material: naive CD4+ T cells sorted from blood. The subset denotes: CD45RA+ positively selected. The receptors were sampled from a young man in good health.

The V call is TRBV6-5, the J call TRBJ2-5, with TRBD2 identical over 8 bases. Germline V gene data show CDR1 as MNHEY and CDR2 as SVGAGI. The length of the CDR3 is 15 residues. The junction had 12 bases not matched to a gene; V was cut back by 5 bases and J by 7 bases. The CDR3 loop is CASSTLGTRGGTQYF. CDR3 coding DNA: TGTGCCAGCAGTACCCTCGGGACTAGAGGTGGGACCCAGTACTTC.

The rearrangement links TRBV7-2 to TRBJ2-3, with 12 bases fitting TRBD2. The J segment lost 3 bases and the V segment lost 5 bases, leaving 6 bases of the junction unmatched. The CDR3 has 16 amino acids. From germline, CDR1 is SGHTA and CDR2 FQGNSA. This CDR3 reads CASSSLAGGPTDTQYF. In DNA, the CDR3 is TGTGCCAGCAGCAGTCTAGCGGGAGGGCCGACAGATACGCAGTATTTT.

V gene TRBV4-3 combines with J gene TRBJ2-2; 8 nucleotides match TRBD1. The germline gives CDR1 LGHNA, CDR2 YSLEER. Germline trimming cut 3 bases from V and 7 bases from J; bases unmatched to any gene: 7. The CDR3 is made up of 15 amino acids. CDR3 amino acids: CASSQIDRGGGELFF. DNA for the CDR3: TGCGCCAGCAGCCAGATTGACAGGGGTGGCGGGGAGCTGTTTTTT.

As to this clone: Given the absence of the conserved phenylalanine or tryptophan at the CDR3 end, a read error is likely. It is unclear where the CDR3 begins or ends on the DNA, so no DNA is shown, and the CDR3 is as TCRdb lists it. The V gene is TRBV11-1, the J gene TRBJ2-7; the D call TRBD2 from the table was never checked on the DNA. CDR1 and CDR2 (germline): SGHAT, FQDESV (reference sequence). The CDR3 spans 9 amino acids, including both terminal residues. CDR3 sequence: CASSSPLRD.

The chain combines TRBV6-1 with TRBJ1-2; the D gene is possibly TRBD1 (5 bases). Germline CDR1 is MNHNS and CDR2 is SASEGT. With 0 bases removed from V and 5 bases from J, the gap between germline ends came to 13 bases. The CDR3 is made up of 15 amino acids. The CDR3 reads CASSEAGGVKYGYTF. For the CDR3, the DNA is TGTGCCAGCAGTGAAGCAGGAGGGGTCAAGTATGGCTACACCTTC.

The chain's CDR3 is CASSDASGRAGNEQFF. CDR3 sequence (DNA): TGCGCCAGCAGTGATGCTAGCGGGAGGGCCGGCAATGAGCAGTTCTTC. The chain links TRBV10-2 to TRBJ2-1; TRBD2 aligns across 12 bases. The J segment lost 6 bases and the V segment lost 3 bases, leaving 6 bases of the junction unmatched. The CDR3 length is 16 residues. The germline CDR1 and CDR2 sequences are WSHSY and SAAADI.

With respect to this clone: Other DNA sequences in this sample translate to the same CDR3. The CDR3: CASSPGSSYEQYF. CDR3 in DNA: TGTGCCAGCAGCCCGGGTAGCTCCTACGAGCAGTACTTC. This chain uses TRBV5-4 with TRBJ2-7; D ambiguous. Germline assignment: CDR1 SGHNT and CDR2 YYREEE (reference sequence). This CDR3 has 13 residues. The V and J ends lost 4 bases and 0 bases respectively, with 8 bases between them.

Of note for this clone: Within the sample, other DNA sequences also encode this same CDR3. CDR3 bases: TGTGCCAGCAGCTTAGGTGTTACGCAGTATTTT. Translation gives CASSLGVTQYF. The chain combines TRBV7-2 with TRBJ2-3; D is ambiguous. Trimming took off 1 base at V and 8 bases at J, with 4 bases between the two ends. Germline CDR1 reads SGHTA; CDR2 reads FQGNSA. The CDR3 totals 11 residues.

About this clone: Other DNA sequences in this sample translate to the same CDR3. The chain couples TRBV18 to TRBJ1-5; D is perhaps TRBD1 (5 bases). The length of the CDR3 is 13 residues. Trimming removed 4 bases from V and 4 bases from J, with 8 bases in between. The germline V gene encodes CDR1 KGHSH and CDR2 LQKENI. The chain's CDR3 is CASSLDRNQPQHF. In nucleotides, the CDR3 is TGTGCCAGCTCACTTGACAGAAATCAGCCCCAGCATTTT.

This clone was counted between two and nine times. The same CDR3 also results from other DNA sequences found in this sample. The chain employs TRBV11-2 and TRBJ1-5; D is uncertain. The V and J ends lost 1 base and 5 bases respectively, with 6 bases between them. The CDR3 is 13 amino acids. The germline V gene has CDR1 SGHAT and CDR2 FQNNGV. CDR3 residues: CASSLGGDQPQHF. The CDR3 bases are TGTGCCAGCAGCTTAGGAGGTGATCAGCCCCAGCATTTT.

Of note for this clone: The sample holds other DNA sequences that translate to the same CDR3. This chain links TRBV5-1 with TRBJ2-7, with 7 bases aligning to TRBD1. The CDR3 is 14 amino acids. Germline CDR1 is SGHRS and CDR2 is YFSETQ. Losses at the gene ends were 2 bases for V and 1 base for J; bases not matched to a gene: 3. The CDR3 nucleotides read TGCGCCAGCAGCTTAGAGACAGGGTCCTACGAGCAGTACTTC. This gives the protein CASSLETGSYEQYF.

The V and J genes are TRBV7-2 and TRBJ1-2; 7 bases are shared with TRBD1. The germline V gene encodes CDR1 SGHTA and CDR2 FQGNSA. The CDR3 loop spans 14 amino acids. V trimming: 7 bases; J trimming: 6 bases; junction bases outside the gene matches: 11. CDR3 sequence: CASTRDSPADGYTF. The CDR3 nucleotides read TGTGCCAGCACCCGGGACAGTCCTGCTGATGGCTACACCTTC.

This chain uses TRBV6-1 with TRBJ1-2, with 9 bases identical to TRBD1. CDR1 MNHNS and CDR2 SASEGT come from the germline V gene. Germline trimming cut 3 bases from V and 4 bases from J; bases unmatched to any gene: 9. The CDR3 spans 16 residues. CDR3 coding DNA: TGTGCCAGCAGTGACCCTCGGGTGACAGGGGGCTATGGCTACACCTTC. This gives the protein CASSDPRVTGGYGYTF.

The rearrangement uses TRBV6-6 and TRBJ1-1; no definite D call. The CDR3 contains 14 residues. The germline V and J ends were trimmed by 8 bases and 5 bases, with 18 bases remaining between them. The germline V gene encodes CDR1 MNHNY and CDR2 SVGAGI (reference sequence). CDR3 loop: CASLTTRTGTEAFF. In nucleotides, the CDR3 is TGTGCCAGCCTAACAACAAGGACGGGGACTGAAGCTTTCTTT.

This chain uses TRBV9 with TRBJ2-3; 8 nucleotides agree with TRBD1. The CDR3 covers 14 residues. V lost 4 bases, J lost 6 bases, and 7 bases stayed unmatched. Germline V gene data show CDR1 as SGDLS and CDR2 as YYNGEE. CDR3 loop: CASSPGQGRDTQYF. The CDR3 DNA reads TGTGCCAGCAGCCCCGGACAGGGAAGGGATACGCAGTATTTT.

The CDR3 nucleotides read TGTGCCAGCAGCTTGGCATCGACAGATACGCAGTATTTT. This translates into CASSLASTDTQYF. The chain employs TRBV5-7 and TRBJ2-3; no definite D call. TRBV5-7 qualifies as an ORF whose function is uncertain. The CDR3 runs to 13 residues. V lost 0 bases to trimming and J lost 3 bases, with 5 bases between them.

The chain is built from TRBV18 and TRBJ1-6; D call uncertain. Germline V gene sequence: CDR1 KGHSH, CDR2 LQKENI. The CDR3 runs 14 residues. V was pared by 2 bases and J by 6 bases, with 8 bases between. The CDR3 coding sequence is TGTGCCAGCTCACCATTGGAAAGTAATTCACCCCTCCACTTT. As protein: CASSPLESNSPLHF.

The chain is built from TRBV30 and TRBJ2-7; D remains ambiguous. Germline values: CDR1 GTSNPN, CDR2 SVGIG (reference sequence). The CDR3 contains 12 residues. Trimming pared 1 base from V and 3 bases from J, leaving 7 bases between. The CDR3 bases are TGTGCCTGGAGTGCGTGGGACTACGAGCAGTACTTC. Translated, it gives CAWSAWDYEQYF. Using reference TRBV30 and TRBJ2-7 for the parts outside the CDR3, the full variable domain is SQTIHQWPATLVQPVGSPLSLECTVEGTSNPNLYWYRQAAGRGLQLLFYSVGIGQISSEVPQNLSASRPQDRQFILSSKKLLLSDSGFYLCAWSAWDYEQYFGPGTRLTVT.

V and J are TRBV6-5 and TRBJ2-3; 7 positions agree with TRBD1. There are 15 residues in the CDR3. The germline gives CDR1 MNHEY, CDR2 SVGAGI. Trimming cost V 6 bases and J 5 bases; bases outside gene matches: 11. CDR3 coding DNA: TGTGCCAGCAGACCACAGGGGCCCTCCGGAGATACGCAGTATTTT. This codes for CASRPQGPSGDTQYF.

Points on this clone: This specimen includes other DNA sequences encoding the same CDR3. V is TRBV30 and J is TRBJ1-1, with TRBD1 as a possible D gene (5 bases). Germline V gives CDR1 GTSNPN, CDR2 SVGIG (reference sequence). The CDR3 loop spans 11 amino acids. The germline V and J ends were trimmed by 3 bases and 5 bases, with 7 bases remaining between them. This CDR3 is CAWRGATEAFF. Here the CDR3 DNA reads TGTGCCTGGAGAGGGGCTACTGAAGCTTTCTTT.

The chain has TRBV30 and TRBJ1-5, with 9 bases matching TRBD1. CDR3 length: 15 residues. Germline values: CDR1 GTSNPN, CDR2 SVGIG (reference sequence). J lost 3 bases, V lost 5 bases, and 8 bases had no gene match. CDR3 amino acids: CAWQTGTGINQPQHF. Here the CDR3 DNA reads TGTGCCTGGCAGACCGGGACAGGGATCAATCAGCCCCAGCATTTT.

The rearrangement joins TRBV6-6 to TRBJ1-5, with 9 nucleotides matching TRBD1. With 6 bases clipped from V and 7 bases from J, the junction kept 13 bases outside the gene matches. This CDR3 contains 16 residues. The germline V gene has CDR1 MNHNY and CDR2 SVGAGI (reference sequence). The CDR3 bases are TGTGCCAGCAGATCTCTATTACAGGGGGCAGGGCAGCCCCAGCATTTT. Protein sequence: CASRSLLQGAGQPQHF.

The gene calls are TRBV6-5 and TRBJ2-1; tentatively, D is TRBD1 or TRBD2 (5 bases each). The V end was cut by 2 bases, the J end by 9 bases, with 8 bases between. The CDR3 loop spans 12 amino acids. Looked up from germline, CDR1 is MNHEY and CDR2 is SVGAGI. Written as DNA, the CDR3 is TGTGCCAGCAGTTACACTGGGGGTGAGCAGTTCTTC. It encodes CASSYTGGEQFF.

The chain carries TRBV18 and TRBJ2-7, with 9 nucleotides matching TRBD1. CDR3 length: 15 residues. Germline V gene sequence: CDR1 KGHSH, CDR2 LQKENI. The J segment lost 0 bases and the V segment lost 5 bases, leaving 5 bases of the junction unmatched. CDR3 DNA: TGTGCCAGCTCAGGCGGACAGGGGATCTCCTACGAGCAGTACTTC. This sequence encodes CASSGGQGISYEQYF.

This sequence joins TRBV7-8 and TRBJ2-1; D unclear. Germline V gene sequence: CDR1 SGHVS, CDR2 FQNEAQ. Trimming removed 0 bases at V and 4 bases at J, with 7 bases between. The CDR3 extends over 14 amino acids. CDR3 sequence reads: CASSLASQYNEQFF. As DNA, the CDR3 is TGTGCCAGCAGCTTAGCGTCCCAATACAATGAGCAGTTCTTC. Full variable domain (missing parts from reference TRBV7-8 and TRBJ2-1): GAGVSQSPRYKVAKRGQDVALRCDPISGHVSLFWYQQALGQGPEFLTYFQNEAQLDKSGLPSDRFFAERPEGSVSTLKIQRTQQEDSAVYLCASSLASQYNEQFFGPGTRLTVL.

The chain uses TRBV5-1 and TRBJ2-2, with 7 bases matching TRBD1. The CDR3 has 16 residues. After removal of 2 bases from V and 0 bases from J, the junction contained 4 bases not matched to a gene. The germline gives CDR1 SGHRS, CDR2 YFSETQ. The CDR3 DNA follows: TGCGCCAGCAGCTTACTGACAGGGTCGAACACCGGGGAGCTGTTTTTT. It codes for CASSLLTGSNTGELFF. The full variable domain, completed using reference TRBV5-1 and TRBJ2-2, is KAGVTQTPRYLIKTRGQQVTLSCSPISGHRSVSWYQQTPGQGLQFLFEYFSETQRNKGNFPGRFSGRQFSNSRSEMNVSTLELGDSALYLCASSLLTGSNTGELFFGEGSRLTVL.

The sample holds a few counts of this clone. Distinct nucleotide sequences in the sample also encode this CDR3. V usage is TRBV6-5 and J usage is TRBJ1-1; perhaps TRBD1 as D (6 bases). The CDR3 totals 13 residues. Germline V gene lookup returns CDR1 MNHEY and CDR2 SVGAGI. V lost 5 bases and J lost 1, with 8 bases in between. The CDR3, as DNA: TGTGCCAGCAGTCGGACAGAGAACACTGAAGCTTTCTTT. As protein: CASSRTENTEAFF.

V is TRBV29-1 and J is TRBJ2-3; D gene uncertain. Trimming cost V 4 bases and J 2 bases, with 7 bases left between them. CDR1 is SQVTM, CDR2 ANQGSEA, per germline. The CDR3 spans 12 residues. The CDR3: CSVVNITDTQYF. The CDR3 DNA reads TGCAGCGTTGTCAACATCACAGATACGCAGTATTTT.

The chain recombines TRBV2 with TRBJ2-3; 7 bases fit TRBD1. V was clipped by 6 bases and J by 1 base; unmatched bases: 10. The CDR3 is 16 residues long. In germline, CDR1 is SNHLY, CDR2 FYNNEI. This CDR3 reads CASSYLQGPRTDTQYF. The CDR3 nucleotides are TGTGCCAGCAGCTACCTACAGGGGCCCCGCACAGATACGCAGTATTTT.

The chain uses TRBV7-2 and TRBJ2-5; a weak D match, TRBD2 (5 bases). CDR1 is SGHTA, CDR2 FQGNSA, per germline. V was clipped by 6 bases and J by 3 bases, with 14 bases between them. This CDR3 region has 14 residues. The CDR3 loop is CASSPVGRKETQYF. In DNA, the CDR3 is TGTGCCAGCAGTCCGGTGGGGAGAAAAGAGACCCAGTACTTC.

This chain uses TRBV25-1 with TRBJ1-4; maybe TRBD1 (6 bases). CDR3 length: 14 amino acids. The V end was cut by 2 bases, the J end by 3 bases, with 7 bases between. CDR1 is MGHDK and CDR2 is SYGVNS in the germline V gene. CDR3 coding DNA: TGTGCCAGCAGTGAAAGGACAGCTAATGAAAAACTGTTTTTT. Residues: CASSERTANEKLFF.